The subject of this entry is one T cell receptor (beta chain). The data belong to a study of blood T cell repertoires in COVID-19. V dropped 6 bases and J dropped 4; count of bases not matched to a gene: 1. The CDR3 runs to 13 residues. CDR1 is MNHEY and CDR2 is SVGAGI in the germline V gene. Only in-frame clones appear in the TCRdb table, and some are missing; sequencing was by immunoSEQ multiplex PCR. The sample contains about 37,000 clones, 80% to 95% of which appear only once. The sequencing sample was made of peripheral blood. The chain couples TRBV6-5 to TRBJ1-3; TRBD1 agrees at 9 bases. The origin of this receptor is a woman older than 75 with acute or convalescent COVID-19. CDR3 in amino acids: CASRGTGGNTIYF. DNA of the CDR3: TGTGCCAGCAGGGGGACAGGGGGAAACACCATATATTTT.